The 9 T cell receptor beta chains presented below share a single source sample, sequenced in a study of T cells in Graves' hyperthyroidism and ophthalmopathy. Amplified regions were TCR beta CDR3 sequences from RNA transcripts. When the TCR CDR3 underwent first-round RT-PCR, the HTBI primer set was used. TCRdb recomputed calls from the multiplex PCR reads with MiXCR, one row per CDR3 protein. Of about 840,000 distinct CDR3 sequences listed, 38% are singletons. Sequencing input: blood. Receptors originate from a man younger than 35 with Graves' hyperthyroidism.

This clonotype was detected ten times or more. The chain's CDR3 is CASARGGIDYGYTF. CDR3 sequence (DNA): TGTGCCAGTGCCCGAGGGGGAATTGACTATGGCTACACCTTC. V gene TRBV19 combines with J gene TRBJ1-2; D is possibly TRBD1 (6 bases). Germline CDR1 is LNHDA and CDR2 is SQIVND (reference sequence). Trimming cost V 8 bases and J 3 bases, with 16 bases left between them. The length of the CDR3 is 14 residues.

This clonotype was observed a handful of times. The V and J genes are TRBV7-2 and TRBJ2-7; D unresolved. The V gene's germline CDR1 is SGHTA and CDR2 FQGNSA. Trimming removed 2 bases at V and 7 bases at J, with 6 bases between. CDR3 length equals 11 residues. The CDR3 loop reads CASSLSFEQYF. CDR3 nucleotide sequence: TGTGCCAGCAGCTTAAGCTTTGAGCAGTACTTC.

This clonotype was seen a few times. The V and J genes are TRBV7-2 and TRBJ1-2; no clear D gene. CDR3 length equals 14 residues. Germline V gene lookup returns CDR1 SGHTA and CDR2 FQGNSA. Trimming cost V 6 bases and J 3 bases, with 14 bases left between them. The CDR3 sequence is CASSPTLLDYGYTF. CDR3 nucleotide sequence: TGTGCCAGCAGTCCAACCCTCCTTGACTATGGCTACACCTTC.

This clonotype has a count of ten or more. A junction end diverges from the germline sequence, so it may reflect a read error. The rearrangement joins TRBV29-1 to TRBJ1-5, with TRBD1 as a possible D gene (6 bases). This CDR3 contains 11 residues. Germline CDR1 SQVTM, CDR2 ANQGSEA. The DNA for the CDR3 is TGCAGCGCACCCCTGCGGGGGCCCGAGCATTTT. It translates to CSAPLRGPEHF.

The chain carries TRBV11-3 and TRBJ2-7; 9 nucleotides agree with TRBD1. The CDR3 is 17 residues long. Looked up from germline, CDR1 is SGHNT and CDR2 is YENEEA. With V trimmed by 1 base and J by 4 bases, 11 bases remained unmatched. CDR3 nucleotides: TGTGCCAGCAGCTTAGGATGGCCGGGACAGGGACATTACGAGCAGTACTTC. It translates to CASSLGWPGQGHYEQYF.

The chain employs TRBV13 and TRBJ2-2, with D possibly matching TRBD1 (6 bases). Per germline, CDR1 PRHDT and CDR2 FYEKMQ (reference sequence). The V end was cut by 5 bases, the J end by 9 bases, with 13 bases between. The CDR3 is 13 amino acids. The CDR3 DNA is TGTGCCAGCAGCGAGAACAGGGCACGGGAGCTGTTTTTT. Encoded protein: CASSENRARELFF. Supplemented by reference TRBV13 and TRBJ2-2, the full variable domain reads AAGVIQSPRHLIKEKRETATLKCYPIPRHDTVYWYQQGPGQDPQFLISFYEKMQSDKGSIPDRFSAQQFSDYHSELNMSSLELGDSALYFCASSENRARELFFGEGSRLTVL.

V is TRBV7-8 and J is TRBJ1-2, with 7 bases lining up with TRBD1. Germline V gene sequence: CDR1 SGHVS, CDR2 FQNEAQ. Unmatched junction bases numbered 8, after V lost 4 bases and J lost 9 bases. This CDR3 is built from 13 residues. The CDR3 here is CASSWPGQYSYTF. The DNA for the CDR3 is TGTGCCAGCAGCTGGCCGGGACAGTATAGCTACACCTTC.

Only one count was recorded for this clonotype. The gene calls are TRBV4-3 and TRBJ2-7; the D gene is possibly TRBD2 (5 bases). The CDR3 is made up of 13 amino acids. V was trimmed by 2 bases and J by 4 bases, leaving 9 bases between them. Germline CDR1 reads LGHNA; CDR2 reads YSLEER. The CDR3, as DNA: TGCGCCAGCAGCCAAAGTCCGGGGTACGAGCAGTACTTC. Protein sequence: CASSQSPGYEQYF.

This clonotype was recorded once. The J gene is TRBJ2-7, the V gene TRBV2, with D uncertain. Germline CDR1 reads SNHLY; CDR2 reads FYNNEI. Trimming took off 5 bases at V and 5 bases at J, with 19 bases between the two ends. The CDR3 is 15 residues long. CDR3 residues: CASSYSTDPVDEQYF. CDR3 sequence (DNA): TGTGCCAGCAGTTACTCGACGGACCCCGTGGACGAGCAGTACTTC.